This T cell receptor (beta chain) was identified during a study of CD8 T cells in Susac syndrome. Random hexamers were used to reverse transcribe an amount of roughly 0.5 to 1 ug RNA. Amplification of the TCR beta CDR3 was carried out by immunoSEQ multiplex PCR, which spanned a total of 54 Vbeta and 13 Jbeta segments. One entry per CDR3 protein results from TCRdb running MiXCR on the immunoSEQ multiplex PCR reads. The data hold 90,000 to 150,000 distinct CDR3 sequences, with around 90% observed a single time. Healthy donors constituted the control group, matched for age and sex. TEMRA cells were FACS-enriched, and CD8+ and CD4+ T cells were isolated negatively. Germline-derived CDR1 and CDR2 are MNHNS and SASEGT. J gave up 2 bases and V 6 bases, and 10 bases lay outside the gene matches. CDR3 size: 17 residues.

The specimen was CD8+ T cells from PBMCs. The genes are TRBV6-1 and TRBJ1-6; 7 bases align to TRBD1. The clonotype originates from a human donor in good health. This chain's CDR3 is CASRTTGQSTYNSPLHF. For the CDR3, the DNA is TGTGCCAGCAGGACAACGGGACAGAGTACCTATAATTCACCCCTCCACTTT.